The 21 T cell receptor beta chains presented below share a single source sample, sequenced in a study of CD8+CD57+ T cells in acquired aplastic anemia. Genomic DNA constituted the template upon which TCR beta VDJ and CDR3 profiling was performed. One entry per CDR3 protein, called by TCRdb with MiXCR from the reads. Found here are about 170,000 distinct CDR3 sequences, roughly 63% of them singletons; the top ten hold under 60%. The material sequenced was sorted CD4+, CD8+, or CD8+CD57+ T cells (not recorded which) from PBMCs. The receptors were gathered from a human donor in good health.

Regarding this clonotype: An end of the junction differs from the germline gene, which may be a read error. CDR3 nucleotide sequence: TGCAGCCATAAGGAGGGGGTCCAAGAGACCCAGCACTTC. The encoded protein is CSHKEGVQETQHF. The chain recombines TRBV29-1 with TRBJ2-5, with D perhaps given as TRBD1 or TRBD2 (6 bases each). This CDR3 has 13 amino acids. Germline V gene sequence: CDR1 SQVTM, CDR2 ANQGSEA.

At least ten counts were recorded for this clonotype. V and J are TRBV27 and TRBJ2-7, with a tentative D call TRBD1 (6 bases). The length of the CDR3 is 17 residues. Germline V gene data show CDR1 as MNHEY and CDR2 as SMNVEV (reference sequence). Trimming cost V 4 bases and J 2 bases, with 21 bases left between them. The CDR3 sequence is CASSSARNRVSAYEQYF. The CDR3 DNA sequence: TGTGCCAGCAGTTCCGCGAGGAACAGGGTATCGGCCTACGAGCAGTACTTC.

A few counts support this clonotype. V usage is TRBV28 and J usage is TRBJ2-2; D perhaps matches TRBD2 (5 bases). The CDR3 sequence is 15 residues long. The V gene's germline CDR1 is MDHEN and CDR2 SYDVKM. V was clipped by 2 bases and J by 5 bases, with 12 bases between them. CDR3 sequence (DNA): TGTGCCAGCAGTTTACTGGGAGATGGAACCGGGGAGCTGTTTTTT. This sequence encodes CASSLLGDGTGELFF.

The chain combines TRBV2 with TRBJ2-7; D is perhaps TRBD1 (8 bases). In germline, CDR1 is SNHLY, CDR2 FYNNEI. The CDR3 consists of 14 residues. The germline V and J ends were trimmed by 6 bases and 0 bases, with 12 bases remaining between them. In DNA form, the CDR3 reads TGTGCCAGCAGAACAGGGGGGGCCTCCTACGAGCAGTACTTC. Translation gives CASRTGGASYEQYF.

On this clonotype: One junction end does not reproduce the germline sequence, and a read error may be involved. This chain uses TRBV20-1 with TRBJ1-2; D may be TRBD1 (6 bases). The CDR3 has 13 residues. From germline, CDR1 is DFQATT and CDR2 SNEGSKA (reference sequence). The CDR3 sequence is CSVRWGADYSYTF. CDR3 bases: TGCAGTGTTAGATGGGGGGCGGACTATAGCTACACCTTC.

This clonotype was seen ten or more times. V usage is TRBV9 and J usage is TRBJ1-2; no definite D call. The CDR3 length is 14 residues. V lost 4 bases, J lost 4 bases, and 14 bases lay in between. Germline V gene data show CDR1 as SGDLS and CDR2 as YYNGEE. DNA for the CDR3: TGTGCCAGCAGCTCCCCCAATCCCTTCTATGGCTACACCTTC. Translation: CASSSPNPFYGYTF.

In nucleotides, the CDR3 is TGTGCCAGCAGCGGGGGTCAGATGGAGACCCAGTACTTC. Encoded protein: CASSGGQMETQYF. The gene calls are TRBV9 and TRBJ2-5; unclear D gene. This CDR3 has 13 amino acids. Germline V gene data show CDR1 as SGDLS and CDR2 as YYNGEE. V was pared by 3 bases and J by 5 bases, with 11 bases between.

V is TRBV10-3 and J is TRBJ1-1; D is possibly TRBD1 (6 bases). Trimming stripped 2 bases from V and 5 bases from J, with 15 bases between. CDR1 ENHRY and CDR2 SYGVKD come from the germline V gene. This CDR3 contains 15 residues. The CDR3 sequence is CAISETGSLSTEAFF. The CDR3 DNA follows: TGTGCCATCAGTGAGACAGGGTCCTTGAGTACTGAAGCTTTCTTT.

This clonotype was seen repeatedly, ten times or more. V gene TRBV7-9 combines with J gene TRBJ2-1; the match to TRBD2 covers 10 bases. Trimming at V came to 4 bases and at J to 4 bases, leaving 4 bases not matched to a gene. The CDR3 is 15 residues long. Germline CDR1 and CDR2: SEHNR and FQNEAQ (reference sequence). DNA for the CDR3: TGTGCCAGCAGCTCGACTAGCGGGCCATACAATGAGCAGTTCTTC. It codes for CASSSTSGPYNEQFF.

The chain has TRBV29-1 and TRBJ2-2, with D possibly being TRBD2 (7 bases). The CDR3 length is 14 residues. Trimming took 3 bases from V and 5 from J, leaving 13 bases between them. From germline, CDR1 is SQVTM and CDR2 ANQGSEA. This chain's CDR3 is CSVDPGGGTGELFF. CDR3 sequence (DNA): TGCAGCGTTGACCCGGGGGGCGGGACCGGGGAGCTGTTTTTT.

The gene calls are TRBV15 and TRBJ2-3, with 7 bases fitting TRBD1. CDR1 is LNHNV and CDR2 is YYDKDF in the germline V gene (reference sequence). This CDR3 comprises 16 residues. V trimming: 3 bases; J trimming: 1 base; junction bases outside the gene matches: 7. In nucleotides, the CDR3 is TGTGCCACCAGCAGCAACAGGGGTAGTGGCACAGATACGCAGTATTTT. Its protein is CATSSNRGSGTDTQYF.

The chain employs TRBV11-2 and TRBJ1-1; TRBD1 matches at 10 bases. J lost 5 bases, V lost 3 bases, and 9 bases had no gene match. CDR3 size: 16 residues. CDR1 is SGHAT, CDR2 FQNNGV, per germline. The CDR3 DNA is TGTGCCAGCAGCTTGGGGGGACAGGGGTTGGCGACTGAAGCTTTCTTT. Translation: CASSLGGQGLATEAFF.

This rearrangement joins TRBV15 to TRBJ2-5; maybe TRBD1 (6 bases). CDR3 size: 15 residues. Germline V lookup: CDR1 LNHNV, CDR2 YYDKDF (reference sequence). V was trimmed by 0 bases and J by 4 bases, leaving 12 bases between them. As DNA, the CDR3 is TGTGCCACCAGCAGAGACACAGGGTCAGGAGAGACCCAGTACTTC. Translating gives CATSRDTGSGETQYF. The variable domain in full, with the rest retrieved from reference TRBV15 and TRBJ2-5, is DAMVIQNPRYQVTQFGKPVTLSCSQTLNHNVMYWYQQKSSQAPKLLFHYYDKDFNNEADTPDNFQSRRPNTSFCFLDIRSPGLGDTAMYLCATSRDTGSGETQYFGPGTRLLVL.

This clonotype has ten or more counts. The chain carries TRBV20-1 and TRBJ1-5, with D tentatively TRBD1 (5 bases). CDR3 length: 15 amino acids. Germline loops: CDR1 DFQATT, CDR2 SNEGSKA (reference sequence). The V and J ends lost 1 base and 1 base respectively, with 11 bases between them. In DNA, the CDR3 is TGCAGTGCTAGAGGGGGCTGGGGGAGCAATCAGCCCCAGCATTTT. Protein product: CSARGGWGSNQPQHF.

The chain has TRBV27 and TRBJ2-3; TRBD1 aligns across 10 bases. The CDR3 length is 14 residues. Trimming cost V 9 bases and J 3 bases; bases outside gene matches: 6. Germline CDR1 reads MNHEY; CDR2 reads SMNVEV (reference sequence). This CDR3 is CASQGQGKTDTQYF. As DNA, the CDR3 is TGTGCCAGTCAGGGACAGGGGAAGACAGATACGCAGTATTTT.

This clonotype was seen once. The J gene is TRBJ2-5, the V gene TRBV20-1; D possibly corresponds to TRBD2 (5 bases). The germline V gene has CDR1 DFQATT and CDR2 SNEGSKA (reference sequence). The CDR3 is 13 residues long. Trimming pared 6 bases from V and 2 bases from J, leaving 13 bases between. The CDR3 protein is CSAPPAGQETQYF. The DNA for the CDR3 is TGCAGTGCCCCCCCGGCGGGTCAAGAGACCCAGTACTTC.

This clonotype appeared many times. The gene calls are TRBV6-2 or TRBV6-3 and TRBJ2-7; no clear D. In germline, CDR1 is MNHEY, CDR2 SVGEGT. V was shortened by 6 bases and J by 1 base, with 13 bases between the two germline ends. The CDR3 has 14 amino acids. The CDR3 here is CASSTLLASYEQYF. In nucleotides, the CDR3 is TGTGCCAGCAGCACCCTTCTCGCTTCCTACGAGCAGTACTTC.

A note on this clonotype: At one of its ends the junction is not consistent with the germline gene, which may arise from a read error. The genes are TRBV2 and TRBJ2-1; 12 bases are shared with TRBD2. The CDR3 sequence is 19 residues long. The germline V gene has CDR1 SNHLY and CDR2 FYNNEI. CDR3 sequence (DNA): TGTGCAAGCAGTGATAGGGCTAGCGGGAGGGCCCCAACCTACAATGAGCAGTTCTTC. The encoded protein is CASSDRASGRAPTYNEQFF.

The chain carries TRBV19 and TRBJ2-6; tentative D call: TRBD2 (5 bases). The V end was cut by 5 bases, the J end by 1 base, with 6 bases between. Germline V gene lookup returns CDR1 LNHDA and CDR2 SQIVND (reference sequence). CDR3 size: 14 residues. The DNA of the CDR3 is TGTGCCAGTAGTCGGACTTCTGGGGCCAACGTCCTGACTTTC. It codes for CASSRTSGANVLTF.

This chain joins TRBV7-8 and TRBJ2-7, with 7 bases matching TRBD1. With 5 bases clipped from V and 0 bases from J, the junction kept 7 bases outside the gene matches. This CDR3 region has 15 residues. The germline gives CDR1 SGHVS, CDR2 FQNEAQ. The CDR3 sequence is CASSPLTGSSYEQYF. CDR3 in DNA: TGTGCCAGCAGCCCTTTGACAGGGAGCTCCTACGAGCAGTACTTC. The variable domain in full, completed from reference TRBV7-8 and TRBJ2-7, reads GAGVSQSPRYKVAKRGQDVALRCDPISGHVSLFWYQQALGQGPEFLTYFQNEAQLDKSGLPSDRFFAERPEGSVSTLKIQRTQQEDSAVYLCASSPLTGSSYEQYFGPGTRLTVT.

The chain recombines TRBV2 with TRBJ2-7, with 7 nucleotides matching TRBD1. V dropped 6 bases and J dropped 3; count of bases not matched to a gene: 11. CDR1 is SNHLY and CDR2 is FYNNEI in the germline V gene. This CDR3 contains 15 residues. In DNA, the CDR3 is TGTGCCAGCAGGCTCGGGACAGCAGTGTTCTACGAGCAGTACTTC. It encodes CASRLGTAVFYEQYF.